The next 12 T cell receptor beta chains were all read from a single sample in a study of blood T cells in healthy people across ages. A J-beta primer mix and a sample-barcoded 5' primer were used in a second PCR of roughly 6 to 12 cycles. TCRdb reprocessed the 5' RACE reads with MiXCR, giving one entry per CDR3 protein. The table lists hundreds of thousands of distinct CDR3 sequences, roughly 64% of them singletons. The material sequenced was blood. These receptors all stem from a man aged 25 to 45 in good health.

This clonotype was observed a handful of times. The CDR3 coding sequence is TGTGCCAGCAGCTTAGATGGCGGGGCCGCACTCGGCTACACCTTC. Translating gives CASSLDGGAALGYTF. This chain uses TRBV7-2 with TRBJ1-2; D is perhaps TRBD1 (5 bases). CDR3 size: 15 residues. V was cut by 1 base and J by 8 bases, with 17 bases left in between. Germline V gene sequence: CDR1 SGHTA, CDR2 FQGNSA.

The table lists this clonotype with a few counts. The chain carries TRBV6-5 and TRBJ2-3; possibly TRBD1 for D (7 bases). Per germline, CDR1 MNHEY and CDR2 SVGAGI. This CDR3 has 15 residues. The V and J ends lost 6 bases and 5 bases respectively, with 18 bases between them. The DNA for the CDR3 is TGTGCCAGCAGGGACCACAGGGGAGCGGGAGATACGCAGTATTTT. The encoded protein is CASRDHRGAGDTQYF.

The chain couples TRBV3-1 to TRBJ2-1; 9 nucleotides match TRBD2. Per the germline V gene, CDR1 is LGHDT and CDR2 is YNNKEL (reference sequence). Trimming cost V 2 bases and J 4 bases; bases outside gene matches: 3. This CDR3 spans 15 amino acids. CDR3 region: CASSQPSGVYNEQFF. In DNA, the CDR3 is TGTGCCAGCAGCCAACCTAGCGGGGTGTACAATGAGCAGTTCTTC.

The sample holds a few counts of this clonotype. The chain has TRBV7-9 and TRBJ2-1, with 10 bases aligning to TRBD2. CDR3 size: 16 residues. Germline lookup yields CDR1 SEHNR and CDR2 FQNEAQ (reference sequence). Trimming removed 5 bases from V and 1 base from J; junction bases left unmatched: 5. CDR3 sequence (DNA): TGTGCCAGCAGCCCCTATAGCGGGAGGTCCTACAATGAGCAGTTCTTC. The encoded protein is CASSPYSGRSYNEQFF.

V gene TRBV7-9 combines with J gene TRBJ1-1; possible D gene TRBD1, 5 bases. The CDR3 is 12 amino acids. Per germline, CDR1 SEHNR and CDR2 FQNEAQ (reference sequence). V was trimmed by 2 bases and J by 8 bases, leaving 9 bases between them. The CDR3 DNA is TGTGCCAGCAGCTTAATGGGGGTGGAAGCTTTCTTT. Its protein is CASSLMGVEAFF.

The V call is TRBV5-1, the J call TRBJ2-1; possible D gene TRBD1, 6 bases. The germline gives CDR1 SGHRS, CDR2 YFSETQ. The V end lost 1 base, the J end lost 9 bases, and 11 bases lay between the germline ends. The CDR3 consists of 13 residues. The CDR3 coding sequence is TGCGCCAGCAGCTTGACAGGGATGATTGAGCAGTTCTTC. It translates to CASSLTGMIEQFF.

The chain couples TRBV4-1 to TRBJ2-1, with D unresolved. The germline gives CDR1 MGHRA, CDR2 YSYEKL. This CDR3 has 18 amino acids. The V end lost 1 base, the J end lost 4 bases, and 20 bases lay between the germline ends. The CDR3 coding sequence is TGCGCCAGCAGCCAAGTCGATCTAGGGTTGGTGAATTACAATGAGCAGTTCTTC. Translating gives CASSQVDLGLVNYNEQFF.

The chain combines TRBV7-9 with TRBJ1-4, with D possibly TRBD1 on 5 matching bases. The V end lost 0 bases, the J end lost 10 bases, and 18 bases lay between the germline ends. Germline V lookup: CDR1 SEHNR, CDR2 FQNEAQ (reference sequence). CDR3 length: 16 amino acids. CDR3 amino acids: CASSLALDTPGGKLFF. The CDR3 DNA sequence: TGTGCCAGCAGCTTAGCGCTGGACACACCCGGAGGAAAACTGTTTTTT.

The chain carries TRBV20-1 and TRBJ2-1; D gene ambiguous. The germline CDR1 and CDR2 sequences are DFQATT and SNEGSKA (reference sequence). CDR3 length: 11 residues. The V end was cut by 3 bases, the J end by 5 bases, with 5 bases between. CDR3 region: CSARGNNEQFF. The CDR3 coding sequence is TGCAGTGCTAGGGGGAACAATGAGCAGTTCTTC.

The chain employs TRBV28 and TRBJ2-3, with D unclear. The CDR3 has 13 amino acids. The germline V gene encodes CDR1 MDHEN and CDR2 SYDVKM. V dropped 7 bases and J dropped 3 bases, with 11 bases sitting between them. CDR3 nucleotides: TGTGCCAGCAAAAATCCTGGGACAGATACGCAGTATTTT. Its protein product is CASKNPGTDTQYF. Full variable domain (rest looked up from reference TRBV28 and TRBJ2-3): DVKVTQSSRYLVKRTGEKVFLECVQDMDHENMFWYRQDPGLGLRLIYFSYDVKMKEKGDIPEGYSVSREKKERFSLILESASTNQTSMYLCASKNPGTDTQYFGPGTRLTVL.

V and J are TRBV7-2 and TRBJ2-1, with D tentatively TRBD2 (6 bases). Germline V gene data show CDR1 as SGHTA and CDR2 as FQGNSA. Trimming stripped 4 bases from V and 4 bases from J, with 8 bases between. This CDR3 region has 13 residues. This CDR3 is CASSSGDYNEQFF. As DNA, the CDR3 is TGTGCCAGCAGCTCGGGAGATTACAATGAGCAGTTCTTC.

V is TRBV20-1 and J is TRBJ2-1; D remains ambiguous. The CDR3 has 14 residues. CDR1 DFQATT and CDR2 SNEGSKA come from the germline V gene (reference sequence). V lost 0 bases and J lost 12, with 18 bases in between. The CDR3 loop reads CSARETANSCGQFF. The CDR3 nucleotides are TGCAGTGCTAGAGAGACCGCGAATAGCTGTGGGCAGTTCTTC.